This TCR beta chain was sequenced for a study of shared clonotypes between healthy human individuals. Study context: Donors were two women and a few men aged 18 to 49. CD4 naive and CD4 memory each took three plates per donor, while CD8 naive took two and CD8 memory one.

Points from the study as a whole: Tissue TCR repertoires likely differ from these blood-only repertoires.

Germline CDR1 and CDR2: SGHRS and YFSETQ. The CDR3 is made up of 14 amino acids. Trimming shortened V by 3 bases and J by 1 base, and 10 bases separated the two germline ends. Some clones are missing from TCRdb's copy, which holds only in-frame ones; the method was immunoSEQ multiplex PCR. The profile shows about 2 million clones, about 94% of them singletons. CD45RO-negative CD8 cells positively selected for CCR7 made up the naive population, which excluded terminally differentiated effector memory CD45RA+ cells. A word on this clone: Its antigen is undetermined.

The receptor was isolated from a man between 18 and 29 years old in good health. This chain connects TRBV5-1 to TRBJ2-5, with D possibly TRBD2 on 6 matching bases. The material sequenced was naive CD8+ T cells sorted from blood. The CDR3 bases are TGCGCCAGCAGCTACTTTAGCGGCCAAGAGACCCAGTACTTC. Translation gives CASSYFSGQETQYF. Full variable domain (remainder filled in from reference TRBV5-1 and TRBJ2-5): KAGVTQTPRYLIKTRGQQVTLSCSPISGHRSVSWYQQTPGQGLQFLFEYFSETQRNKGNFPGRFSGRQFSNSRSEMNVSTLELGDSALYLCASSYFSGQETQYFGPGTRLLVL.